The rows below give T cell receptor beta chains drawn from one sample of a study of cytomegalovirus exposure and HLA in healthy donors. Libraries were prepared by immunoSEQ multiplex PCR; TCRdb keeps only in-frame clonotypes and omits some of them. The sample lists 180,000 or so clones, more than 70% occurring once. Material for sequencing was PBMCs. The receptors stem from a girl between 5 and 17 years old in good health and CMV-seropositive. The CDR3 runs from the conserved cysteine through the conserved F or W. D genes are given only for firm matches. Part of the rows lack a size; the others show once, few, many or a class for expanded clones.

v_call: TRBV5-1; d_call: TRBD2; j_call: TRBJ2-3; clone_size: -; cdr3_nt: TGCGCCAGCAGCTTTAGACTAGCGGGAGGGGGCACAGATACGCAGTATTTT; cdr3_aa: CASSFRLAGGGTDTQYF
v_call: TRBV10-2; d_call: TRBD2; j_call: TRBJ2-1; clone_size: -; cdr3_nt: TGCGCCAGCTCCCCCTGGGGGGGGCAGTTCTTC; cdr3_aa: CASSPWGGQFF
v_call: TRBV25-1; d_call: TRBD2; j_call: TRBJ2-3; clone_size: -; cdr3_nt: TGTGCCAGCAGCCAAGATACCGGGACTAGCGGCACAGATACGCAGTATTTT; cdr3_aa: CASSQDTGTSGTDTQYF
v_call: TRBV7-2; d_call: -; j_call: TRBJ1-2; clone_size: -; cdr3_nt: TGTGCCAGCAGCTTATTACTGGTCCGGGCTAACTATGGCTACACCTTC; cdr3_aa: CASSLLLVRANYGYTF
v_call: TRBV4-1; d_call: -; j_call: TRBJ1-4; clone_size: -; cdr3_nt: TGCGCCAGCAGCCAAGATGGTACACCTGGTGAAAAACTGTTTTTT; cdr3_aa: CASSQDGTPGEKLFF
v_call: TRBV29-1; d_call: TRBD2; j_call: TRBJ2-2; clone_size: -; cdr3_nt: TGCAGCGTTGGAGCGGGAGTCACCGGGGAGCTGTTTTTT; cdr3_aa: CSVGAGVTGELFF
v_call: TRBV27; d_call: -; j_call: TRBJ1-2; clone_size: -; cdr3_nt: TGTGCCAGCGGCGGAAGGGACAACCTAGCTAACTATGGCTACACCTTC; cdr3_aa: CASGGRDNLANYGYTF
v_call: TRBV30; d_call: -; j_call: TRBJ2-1; clone_size: -; cdr3_nt: TGTGCCTGGGCCAGAAACAGGGACAATGAGCAGTTCTTC; cdr3_aa: CAWARNRDNEQFF
v_call: TRBV6-1; d_call: -; j_call: TRBJ2-3; clone_size: few; cdr3_nt: TGTGCCAGCAGCTTGCTAGCCGGCCGAGATACGCAGTATTTT; cdr3_aa: CASSLLAGRDTQYF
v_call: TRBV5-6; d_call: TRBD1; j_call: TRBJ2-7; clone_size: -; cdr3_nt: TGTGCCAGCAGCTTGGACAGGGGTATTTCATCCTACGAGCAGTACTTC; cdr3_aa: CASSLDRGISSYEQYF
v_call: TRBV7-8; d_call: TRBD1; j_call: TRBJ1-2; clone_size: once; cdr3_nt: TGTGCCAGCAGCTTCGTTACAGGGGGCTATGGCTACACCTTC; cdr3_aa: CASSFVTGGYGYTF
v_call: TRBV6-6; d_call: TRBD2; j_call: TRBJ2-7; clone_size: few; cdr3_nt: TGTGCCAGCAGTTACTTGGCGGGAGATTACTACGAGCAGTACTTC; cdr3_aa: CASSYLAGDYYEQYF
v_call: TRBV11-3; d_call: TRBD2; j_call: TRBJ2-3; clone_size: -; cdr3_nt: TGTGCCAGCAGCTCGGGACTAGCGGGAGAGATGGATACGCAGTATTTT; cdr3_aa: CASSSGLAGEMDTQYF
v_call: TRBV29-1; d_call: -; j_call: TRBJ1-2; clone_size: -; cdr3_nt: TGCAGCGTTGACCTGGACGGGGTTAGCTATGGCTACACCTTC; cdr3_aa: CSVDLDGVSYGYTF
v_call: TRBV11-2; d_call: -; j_call: TRBJ2-1; clone_size: -; cdr3_nt: TGTGCCAGCAGCCCCCGAGAGGAGCAGTTCTTC; cdr3_aa: CASSPREEQFF
v_call: TRBV7-2; d_call: -; j_call: TRBJ2-3; clone_size: -; cdr3_nt: TGTGCCAGCAGCCCGGGCGGAGGGGCAGTCTTTAGCACAGATACGCAGTATTTT; cdr3_aa: CASSPGGGAVFSTDTQYF
v_call: TRBV11-3; d_call: TRBD1; j_call: TRBJ1-1; clone_size: -; cdr3_nt: TGTGCCAGCAGCTTAGTGGGACAGGGAAAAGCTTTCTTT; cdr3_aa: CASSLVGQGKAFF
v_call: TRBV4-3; d_call: TRBD1; j_call: TRBJ2-1; clone_size: -; cdr3_nt: TGCGCCAGCAGACGGGACAGGAGCTCCTACAATGAGCAGTTCTTC; cdr3_aa: CASRRDRSSYNEQFF
v_call: TRBV11-2; d_call: -; j_call: TRBJ1-2; clone_size: -; cdr3_nt: TGTGCCAGCAGCTTAGTTTCAAGGGGGGGGCTGGGCTATGGCTACACCTTC; cdr3_aa: CASSLVSRGGLGYGYTF
v_call: TRBV19; d_call: TRBD2; j_call: TRBJ2-3; clone_size: -; cdr3_nt: TGTGCCAGTAGTACTGGGACTAGCCTCGATACGCAGTATTTT; cdr3_aa: CASSTGTSLDTQYF
v_call: TRBV7-2; d_call: -; j_call: TRBJ2-5; clone_size: -; cdr3_nt: TGTGCCAGCAGCTACCTCCGTTTTTGGGGCGGAGAGACCCAGTACTTC; cdr3_aa: CASSYLRFWGGETQYF
v_call: TRBV19; d_call: TRBD1; j_call: TRBJ1-4; clone_size: -; cdr3_nt: TGTGCCAGTAGCCCGGGGACAGTTACTAATGAAAAACTGTTTTTT; cdr3_aa: CASSPGTVTNEKLFF
v_call: TRBV9; d_call: TRBD1; j_call: TRBJ2-2; clone_size: -; cdr3_nt: TGTGCCAGCAGCGGCGAGGGACCGGGACAGGGGGCAGAAACCGGGGAGCTGTTTTTT; cdr3_aa: CASSGEGPGQGAETGELFF
v_call: TRBV18; d_call: TRBD1; j_call: TRBJ2-1; clone_size: -; cdr3_nt: TGTGCCAGCTCACTTAGACAGGGCGACAATGAGCAGTTCTTC; cdr3_aa: CASSLRQGDNEQFF